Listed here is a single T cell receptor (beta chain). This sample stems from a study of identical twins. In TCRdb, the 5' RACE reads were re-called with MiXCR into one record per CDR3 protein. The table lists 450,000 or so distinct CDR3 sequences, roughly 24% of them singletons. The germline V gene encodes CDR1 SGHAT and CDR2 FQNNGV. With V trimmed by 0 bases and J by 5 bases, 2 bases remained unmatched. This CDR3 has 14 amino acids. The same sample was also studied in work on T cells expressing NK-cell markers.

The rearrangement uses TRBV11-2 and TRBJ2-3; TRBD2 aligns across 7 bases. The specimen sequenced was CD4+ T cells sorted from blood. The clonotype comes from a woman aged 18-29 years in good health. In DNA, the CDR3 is TGTGCCAGCAGCTTAGAGCCTAGCGGAGATACGCAGTATTTT. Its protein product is CASSLEPSGDTQYF.